This T cell receptor (beta chain) was identified in a study of control samples from healthy donors and cancer patients. The CDR3 runs to 17 residues. J lost 0 bases, V lost 6 bases, and 7 bases had no gene match. Germline assignment: CDR1 KGHSH and CDR2 LQKENI. Produced via immunoSEQ multiplex PCR; TCRdb's table is partial and in-frame only. The sample lists 150,000 to 200,000 clones, 70% to 90% seen once, with approximately 12% in the top ten. This clonotype was obtained from a man between 25 and 39 years old in good health. V usage is TRBV18 and J usage is TRBJ2-3, with 12 positions matching TRBD2. Sequences were obtained from blood. This chain's CDR3 is CASSRRTSGVSTDTQYF. As DNA, the CDR3 is TGTGCCAGCTCTCGCCGGACTAGCGGGGTAAGCACAGATACGCAGTATTTT.